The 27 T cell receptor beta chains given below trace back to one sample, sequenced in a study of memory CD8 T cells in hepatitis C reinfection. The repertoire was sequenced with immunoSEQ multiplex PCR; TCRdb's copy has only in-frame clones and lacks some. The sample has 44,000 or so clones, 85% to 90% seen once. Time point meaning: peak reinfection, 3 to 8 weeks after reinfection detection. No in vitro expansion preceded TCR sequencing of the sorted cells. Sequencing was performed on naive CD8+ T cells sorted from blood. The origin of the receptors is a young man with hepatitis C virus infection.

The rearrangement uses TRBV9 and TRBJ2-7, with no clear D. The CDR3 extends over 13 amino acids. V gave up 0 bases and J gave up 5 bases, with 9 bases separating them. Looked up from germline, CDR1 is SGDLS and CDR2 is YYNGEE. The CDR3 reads CASSVGVTNEQYF. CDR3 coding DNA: TGTGCCAGCAGCGTAGGCGTAACCAACGAGCAGTACTTC.

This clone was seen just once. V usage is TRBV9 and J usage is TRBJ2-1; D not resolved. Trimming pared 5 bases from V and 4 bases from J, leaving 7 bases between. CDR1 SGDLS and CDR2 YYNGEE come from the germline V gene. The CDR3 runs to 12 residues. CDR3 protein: CASRGVYNEQFF. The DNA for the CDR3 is TGTGCCAGCAGGGGCGTTTACAATGAGCAGTTCTTC.

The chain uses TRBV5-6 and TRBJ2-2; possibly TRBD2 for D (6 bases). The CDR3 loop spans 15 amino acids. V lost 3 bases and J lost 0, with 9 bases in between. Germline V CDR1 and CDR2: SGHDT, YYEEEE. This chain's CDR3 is CASSSGLTNTGELFF. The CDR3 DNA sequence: TGTGCCAGCAGCTCGGGACTCACGAACACCGGGGAGCTGTTTTTT. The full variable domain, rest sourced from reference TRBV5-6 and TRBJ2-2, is DAGVTQSPTHLIKTRGQQVTLRCSPKSGHDTVSWYQQALGQGPQFIFQYYEEEERQRGNFPDRFSGHQFPNYSSELNVNALLLGDSALYLCASSSGLTNTGELFFGEGSRLTVL.

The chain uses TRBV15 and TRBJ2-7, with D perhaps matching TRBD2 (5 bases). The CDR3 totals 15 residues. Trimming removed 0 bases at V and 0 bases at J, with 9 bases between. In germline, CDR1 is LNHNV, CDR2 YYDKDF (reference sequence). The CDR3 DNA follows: TGTGCCACCAGCAGAGACCTGGGGAGCTCCTACGAGCAGTACTTC. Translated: CATSRDLGSSYEQYF.

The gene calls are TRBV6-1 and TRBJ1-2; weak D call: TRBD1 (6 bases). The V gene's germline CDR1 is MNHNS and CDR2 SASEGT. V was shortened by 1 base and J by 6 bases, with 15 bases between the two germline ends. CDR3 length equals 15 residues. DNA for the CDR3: TGTGCCAGCAGTGAAGGGCAGGGAGGGGGAGATGGCTACACCTTC. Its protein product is CASSEGQGGGDGYTF.

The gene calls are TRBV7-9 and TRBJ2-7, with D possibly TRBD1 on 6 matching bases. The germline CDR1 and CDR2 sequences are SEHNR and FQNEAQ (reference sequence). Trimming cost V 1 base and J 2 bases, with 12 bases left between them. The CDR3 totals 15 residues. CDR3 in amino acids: CASSLVRDTAYEQYF. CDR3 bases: TGTGCCAGCAGCTTAGTTAGGGACACGGCCTACGAGCAGTACTTC.

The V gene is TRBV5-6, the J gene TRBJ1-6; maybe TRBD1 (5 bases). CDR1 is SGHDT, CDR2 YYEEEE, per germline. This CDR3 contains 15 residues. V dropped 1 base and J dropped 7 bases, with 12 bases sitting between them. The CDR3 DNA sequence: TGTGCCAGCAGCTTGTGGGCAGGGTTGAATTCACCCCTCCACTTT. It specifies CASSLWAGLNSPLHF.

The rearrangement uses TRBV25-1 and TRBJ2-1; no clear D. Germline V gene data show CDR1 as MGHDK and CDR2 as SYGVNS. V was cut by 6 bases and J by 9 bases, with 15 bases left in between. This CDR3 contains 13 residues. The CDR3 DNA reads TGTGCCAGCAGCCCCTTAGACTTCCCTGAGCAGTTCTTC. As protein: CASSPLDFPEQFF.

The DNA of the CDR3 is TGTGCCAGCAGCGGCACAGGGTTCTATGGCTACACCTTC. It encodes CASSGTGFYGYTF. The chain is built from TRBV9 and TRBJ1-2; possibly TRBD1 for D (6 bases). The CDR3 is 13 amino acids. V dropped 3 bases and J dropped 4 bases, with 10 bases sitting between them. Germline loops: CDR1 SGDLS, CDR2 YYNGEE.

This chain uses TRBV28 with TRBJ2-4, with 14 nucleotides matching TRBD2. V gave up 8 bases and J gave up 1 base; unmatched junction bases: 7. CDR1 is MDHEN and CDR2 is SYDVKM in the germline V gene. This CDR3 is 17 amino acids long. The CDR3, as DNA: TGTGCCAGCGCCCTGGGGACTAGCGGGAGCGCCAAAAACATTCAGTACTTC. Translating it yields CASALGTSGSAKNIQYF.

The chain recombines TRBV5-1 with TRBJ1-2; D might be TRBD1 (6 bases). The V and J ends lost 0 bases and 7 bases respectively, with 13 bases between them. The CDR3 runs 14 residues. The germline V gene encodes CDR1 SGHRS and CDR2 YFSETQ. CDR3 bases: TGCGCCAGCAGCTTGGAGGGACAACGCGGTGGCTACACCTTC. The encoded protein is CASSLEGQRGGYTF.

CDR3 protein: CASSFLGGSKGDEQYF. The CDR3 coding sequence is TGTGCCAGCAGCTTTCTAGGGGGAAGTAAGGGCGACGAGCAGTACTTC. The chain combines TRBV5-4 with TRBJ2-7, with a weak D call TRBD1 (6 bases). The CDR3 length is 16 residues. Germline V gives CDR1 SGHNT, CDR2 YYREEE (reference sequence). Trimming pared 2 bases from V and 5 bases from J, leaving 20 bases between.

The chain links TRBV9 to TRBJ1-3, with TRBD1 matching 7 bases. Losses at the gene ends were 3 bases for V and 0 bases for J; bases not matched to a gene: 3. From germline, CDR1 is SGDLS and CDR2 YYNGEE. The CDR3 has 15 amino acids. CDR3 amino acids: CASSGGTVSGNTIYF. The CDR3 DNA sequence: TGTGCCAGCAGCGGCGGGACAGTCTCTGGAAACACCATATATTTT. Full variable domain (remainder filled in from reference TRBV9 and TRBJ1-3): DSGVTQTPKHLITATGQRVTLRCSPRSGDLSVYWYQQSLDQGLQFLIQYYNGEERAKGNILERFSAQQFPDLHSELNLSSLELGDSALYFCASSGGTVSGNTIYFGEGSWLTVV.

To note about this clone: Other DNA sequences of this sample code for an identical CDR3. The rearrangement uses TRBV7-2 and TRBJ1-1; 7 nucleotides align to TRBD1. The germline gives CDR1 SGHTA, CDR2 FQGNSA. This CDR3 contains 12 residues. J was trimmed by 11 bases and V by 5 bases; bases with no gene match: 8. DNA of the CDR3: TGTGCCAGCAGCCCCTCCGACAGGGAGGCTTTCTTT. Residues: CASSPSDREAFF.

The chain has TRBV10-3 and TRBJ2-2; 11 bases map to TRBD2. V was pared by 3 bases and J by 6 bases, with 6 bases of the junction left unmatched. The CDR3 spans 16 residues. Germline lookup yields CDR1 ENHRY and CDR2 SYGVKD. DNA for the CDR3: TGTGCCATCAGTGACGTTAGCGGGAGGGAGGCCGGGGAGCTGTTTTTT. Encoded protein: CAISDVSGREAGELFF.

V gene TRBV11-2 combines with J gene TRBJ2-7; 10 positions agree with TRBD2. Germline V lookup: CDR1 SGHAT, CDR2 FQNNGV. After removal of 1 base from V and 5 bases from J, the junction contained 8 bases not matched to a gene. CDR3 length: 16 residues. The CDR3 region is CASSLGPSGRANEQYF. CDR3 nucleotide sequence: TGTGCCAGCAGCTTAGGCCCCAGCGGGAGGGCCAACGAGCAGTACTTC. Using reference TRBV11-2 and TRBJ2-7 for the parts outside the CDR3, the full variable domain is EAGVAQSPRYKIIEKRQSVAFWCNPISGHATLYWYQQILGQGPKLLIQFQNNGVVDDSQLPKDRFSAERLKGVDSTLKIQPAKLEDSAVYLCASSLGPSGRANEQYFGPGTRLTVT.

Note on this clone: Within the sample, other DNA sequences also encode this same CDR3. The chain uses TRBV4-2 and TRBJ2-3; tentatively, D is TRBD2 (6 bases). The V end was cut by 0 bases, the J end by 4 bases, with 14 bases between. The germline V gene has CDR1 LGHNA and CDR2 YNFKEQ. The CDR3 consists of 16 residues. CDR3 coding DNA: TGTGCCAGCAGCCAAGAGGGACTCCTAGGGGCAGATACGCAGTATTTT. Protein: CASSQEGLLGADTQYF.

This CDR3 reads CASGDILDSTDTQYF. The DNA for the CDR3 is TGTGCCAGCGGGGACATTTTAGATAGCACAGATACGCAGTATTTT. The chain recombines TRBV7-2 with TRBJ2-3, with D possibly matching TRBD1 (6 bases). Trimming cost V 8 bases and J 0 bases, with 15 bases left between them. Germline assignment: CDR1 SGHTA and CDR2 FQGNSA. This CDR3 has 15 residues.

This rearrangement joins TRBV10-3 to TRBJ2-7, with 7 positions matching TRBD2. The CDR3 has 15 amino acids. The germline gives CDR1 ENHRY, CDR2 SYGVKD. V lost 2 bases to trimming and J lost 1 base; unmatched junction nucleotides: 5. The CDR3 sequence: CAISEVGGGSYEQYF. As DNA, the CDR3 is TGTGCCATCAGTGAGGTGGGCGGGGGATCCTACGAGCAGTACTTC.

The CDR3 nucleotides are TGTGCCAGCAGTTTAGGAGGGTTGAATTCACCCCTCCACTTT. As protein: CASSLGGLNSPLHF. This chain connects TRBV27 to TRBJ1-6; D call uncertain. Trimming pared 2 bases from V and 7 bases from J, leaving 9 bases between. CDR1 and CDR2 from the germline V gene are MNHEY and SMNVEV (reference sequence). This CDR3 has 14 amino acids.

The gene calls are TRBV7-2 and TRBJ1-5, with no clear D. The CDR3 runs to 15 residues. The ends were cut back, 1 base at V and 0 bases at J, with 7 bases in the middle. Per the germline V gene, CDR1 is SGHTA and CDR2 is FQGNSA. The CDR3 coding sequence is TGTGCCAGCAGCTTAGGGCATCTTAGCAATCAGCCCCAGCATTTT. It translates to CASSLGHLSNQPQHF.

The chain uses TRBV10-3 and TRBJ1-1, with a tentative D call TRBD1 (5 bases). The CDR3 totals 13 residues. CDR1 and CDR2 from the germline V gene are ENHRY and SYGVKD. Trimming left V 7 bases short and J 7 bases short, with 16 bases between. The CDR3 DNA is TGTGCCATCATGGGAATCGGGGGGTTTGAAGCTTTCTTT. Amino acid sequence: CAIMGIGGFEAFF.

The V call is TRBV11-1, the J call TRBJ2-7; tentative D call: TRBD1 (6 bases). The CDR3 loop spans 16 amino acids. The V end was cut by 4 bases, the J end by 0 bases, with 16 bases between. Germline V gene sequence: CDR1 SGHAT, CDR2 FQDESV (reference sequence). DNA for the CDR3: TGTGCCAGCAGCTCCTACAGGGACACCAGCTCCTACGAGCAGTACTTC. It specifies CASSSYRDTSSYEQYF.

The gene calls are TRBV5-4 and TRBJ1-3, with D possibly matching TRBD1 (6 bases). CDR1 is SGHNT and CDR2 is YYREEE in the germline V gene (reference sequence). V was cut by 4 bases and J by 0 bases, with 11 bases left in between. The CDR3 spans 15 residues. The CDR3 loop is CASSEDSHSGNTIYF. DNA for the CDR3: TGTGCCAGCAGCGAGGACAGCCACTCTGGAAACACCATATATTTT.

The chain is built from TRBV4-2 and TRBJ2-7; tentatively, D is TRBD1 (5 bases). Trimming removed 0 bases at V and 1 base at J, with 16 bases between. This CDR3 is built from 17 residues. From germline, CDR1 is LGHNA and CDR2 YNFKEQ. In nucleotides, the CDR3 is TGTGCCAGCAGCCAAGATCCTGGGGTAGGGGCGTCCTACGAGCAGTACTTC. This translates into CASSQDPGVGASYEQYF.

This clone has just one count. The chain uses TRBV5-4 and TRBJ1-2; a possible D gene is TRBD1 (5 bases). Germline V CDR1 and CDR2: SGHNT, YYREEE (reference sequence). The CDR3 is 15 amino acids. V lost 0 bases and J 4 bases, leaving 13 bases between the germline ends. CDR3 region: CASSLGGRNIYGYTF. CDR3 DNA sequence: TGTGCCAGCAGCTTGGGGGGCAGGAATATCTATGGCTACACCTTC. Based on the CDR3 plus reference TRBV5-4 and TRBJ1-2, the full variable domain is ETGVTQSPTHLIKTRGQQVTLRCSSQSGHNTVSWYQQALGQGPQFIFQYYREEENGRGNFPPRFSGLQFPNYSSELNVNALELDDSALYLCASSLGGRNIYGYTFGSGTRLTVV.

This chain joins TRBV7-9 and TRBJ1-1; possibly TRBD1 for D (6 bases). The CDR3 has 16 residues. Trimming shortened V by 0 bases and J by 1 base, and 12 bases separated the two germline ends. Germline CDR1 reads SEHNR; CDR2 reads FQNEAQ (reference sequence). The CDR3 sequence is CASSLARQGPNTEAFF. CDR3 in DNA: TGTGCCAGCAGCTTAGCGCGGCAGGGGCCGAACACTGAAGCTTTCTTT.